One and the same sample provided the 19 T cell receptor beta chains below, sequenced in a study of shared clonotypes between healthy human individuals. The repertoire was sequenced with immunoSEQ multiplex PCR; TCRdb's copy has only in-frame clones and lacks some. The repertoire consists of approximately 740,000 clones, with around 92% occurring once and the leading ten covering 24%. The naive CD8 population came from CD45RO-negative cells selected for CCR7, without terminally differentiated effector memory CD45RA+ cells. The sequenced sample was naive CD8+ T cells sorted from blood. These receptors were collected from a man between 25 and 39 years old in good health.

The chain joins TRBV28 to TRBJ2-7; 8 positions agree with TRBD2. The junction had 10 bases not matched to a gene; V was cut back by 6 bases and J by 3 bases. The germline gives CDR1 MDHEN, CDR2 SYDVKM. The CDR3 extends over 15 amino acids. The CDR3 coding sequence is TGTGCCAGCAGCCGATCGACTAGCGAGCGCTACGAGCAGTACTTC. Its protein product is CASSRSTSERYEQYF.

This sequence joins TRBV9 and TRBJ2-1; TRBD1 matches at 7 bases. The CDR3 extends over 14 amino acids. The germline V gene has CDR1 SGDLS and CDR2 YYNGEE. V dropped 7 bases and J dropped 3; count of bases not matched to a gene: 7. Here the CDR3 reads CASSSAGGYNEQFF. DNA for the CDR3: TGTGCCAGCTCATCGGCAGGGGGCTACAATGAGCAGTTCTTC. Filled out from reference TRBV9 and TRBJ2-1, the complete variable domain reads DSGVTQTPKHLITATGQRVTLRCSPRSGDLSVYWYQQSLDQGLQFLIQYYNGEERAKGNILERFSAQQFPDLHSELNLSSLELGDSALYFCASSSAGGYNEQFFGPGTRLTVL.

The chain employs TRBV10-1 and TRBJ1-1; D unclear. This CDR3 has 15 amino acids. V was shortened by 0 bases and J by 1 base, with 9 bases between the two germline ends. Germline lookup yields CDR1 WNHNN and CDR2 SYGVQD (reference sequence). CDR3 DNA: TGCGCCAGCAGTGAGTCCCCCGGAAGGAACACTGAAGCTTTCTTT. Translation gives CASSESPGRNTEAFF.

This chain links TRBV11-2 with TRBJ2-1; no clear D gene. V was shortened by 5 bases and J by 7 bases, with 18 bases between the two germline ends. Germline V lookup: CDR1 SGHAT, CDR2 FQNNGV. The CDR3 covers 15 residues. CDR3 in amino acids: CASSHLGSAYNEQFF. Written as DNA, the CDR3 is TGTGCCAGCAGCCACCTAGGCTCGGCTTATAATGAGCAGTTCTTC.

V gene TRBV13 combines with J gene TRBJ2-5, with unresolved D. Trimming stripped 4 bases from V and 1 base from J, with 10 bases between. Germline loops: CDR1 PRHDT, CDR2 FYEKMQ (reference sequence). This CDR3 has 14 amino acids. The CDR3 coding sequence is TGTGCCAGCAGCTCTCCACGATCCCAAGAGACCCAGTACTTC. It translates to CASSSPRSQETQYF.

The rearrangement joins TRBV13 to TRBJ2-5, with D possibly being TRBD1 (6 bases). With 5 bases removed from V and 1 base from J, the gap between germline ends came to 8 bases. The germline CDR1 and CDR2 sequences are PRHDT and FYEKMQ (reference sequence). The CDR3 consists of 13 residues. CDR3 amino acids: CASSTRGQETQYF. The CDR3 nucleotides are TGTGCCAGCAGCACCAGGGGCCAAGAGACCCAGTACTTC.

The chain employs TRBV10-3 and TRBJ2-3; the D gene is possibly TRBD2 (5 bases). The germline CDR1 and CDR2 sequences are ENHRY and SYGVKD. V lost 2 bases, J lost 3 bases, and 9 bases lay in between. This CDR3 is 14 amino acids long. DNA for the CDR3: TGTGCCATCAGTGAGAGGTTAGCGACAGATACGCAGTATTTT. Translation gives CAISERLATDTQYF.

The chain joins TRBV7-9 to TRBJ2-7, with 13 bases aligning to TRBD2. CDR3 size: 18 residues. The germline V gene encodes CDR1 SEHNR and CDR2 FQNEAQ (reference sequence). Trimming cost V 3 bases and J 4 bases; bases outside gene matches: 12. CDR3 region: CASSFTPKPGLAGYEQYF. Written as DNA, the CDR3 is TGTGCCAGCAGCTTTACCCCCAAACCGGGACTAGCGGGATACGAGCAGTACTTC.

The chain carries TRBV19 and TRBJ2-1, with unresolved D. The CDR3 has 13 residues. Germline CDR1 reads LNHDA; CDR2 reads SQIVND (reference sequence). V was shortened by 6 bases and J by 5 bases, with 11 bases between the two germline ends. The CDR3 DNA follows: TGTGCCAGTAGAGCCCGGGCAAACAATGAGCAGTTCTTC. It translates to CASRARANNEQFF. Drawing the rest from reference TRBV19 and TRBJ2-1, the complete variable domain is DGGITQSPKYLFRKEGQNVTLSCEQNLNHDAMYWYRQDPGQGLRLIYYSQIVNDFQKGDIAEGYSVSREKKESFPLTVTSAQKNPTAFYLCASRARANNEQFFGPGTRLTVL.

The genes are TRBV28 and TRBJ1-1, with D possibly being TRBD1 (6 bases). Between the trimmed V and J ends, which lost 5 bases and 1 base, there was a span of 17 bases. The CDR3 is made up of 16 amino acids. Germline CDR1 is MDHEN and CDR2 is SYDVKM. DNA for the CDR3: TGTGCCAGCAGTCTCCCCCGGGACAAAGAGAACACTGAAGCTTTCTTT. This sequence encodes CASSLPRDKENTEAFF.

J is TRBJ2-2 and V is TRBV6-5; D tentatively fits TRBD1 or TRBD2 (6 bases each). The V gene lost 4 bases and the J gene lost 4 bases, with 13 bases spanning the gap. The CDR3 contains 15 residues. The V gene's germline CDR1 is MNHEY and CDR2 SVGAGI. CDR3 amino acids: CASSSQGGFTGELFF. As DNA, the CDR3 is TGTGCCAGCAGTTCACAGGGAGGATTCACCGGGGAGCTGTTTTTT.

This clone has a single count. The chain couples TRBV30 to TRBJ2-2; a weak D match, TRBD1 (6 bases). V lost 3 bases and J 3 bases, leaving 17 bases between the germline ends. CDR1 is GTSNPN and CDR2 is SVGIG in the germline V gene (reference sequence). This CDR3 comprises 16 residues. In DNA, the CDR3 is TGTGCCTGGAGCCCACAGGGTTTGGGGGACACCGGGGAGCTGTTTTTT. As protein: CAWSPQGLGDTGELFF.

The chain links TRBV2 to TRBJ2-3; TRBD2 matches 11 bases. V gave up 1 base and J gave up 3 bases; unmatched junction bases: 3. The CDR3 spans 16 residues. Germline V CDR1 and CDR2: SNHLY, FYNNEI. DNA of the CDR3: TGTGCCAGCAGTGAAGGAGGGACTAGCGGAACAGATACGCAGTATTTT. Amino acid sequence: CASSEGGTSGTDTQYF.

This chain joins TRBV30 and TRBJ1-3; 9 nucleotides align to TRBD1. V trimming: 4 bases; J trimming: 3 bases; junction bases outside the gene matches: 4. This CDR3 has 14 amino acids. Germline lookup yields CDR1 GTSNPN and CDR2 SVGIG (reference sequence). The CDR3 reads CAWTAGQGGNTIYF. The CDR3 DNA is TGTGCCTGGACTGCGGGACAGGGTGGAAACACCATATATTTT. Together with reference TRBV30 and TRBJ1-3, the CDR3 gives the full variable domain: SQTIHQWPATLVQPVGSPLSLECTVEGTSNPNLYWYRQAAGRGLQLLFYSVGIGQISSEVPQNLSASRPQDRQFILSSKKLLLSDSGFYLCAWTAGQGGNTIYFGEGSWLTVV.

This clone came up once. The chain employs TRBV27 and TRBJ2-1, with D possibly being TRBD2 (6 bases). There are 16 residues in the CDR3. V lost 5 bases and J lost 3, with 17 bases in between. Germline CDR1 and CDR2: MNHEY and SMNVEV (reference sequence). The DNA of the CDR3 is TGTGCCAGCAGTGGCCCGGGACTCCCGGGCTACAATGAGCAGTTCTTC. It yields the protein CASSGPGLPGYNEQFF.

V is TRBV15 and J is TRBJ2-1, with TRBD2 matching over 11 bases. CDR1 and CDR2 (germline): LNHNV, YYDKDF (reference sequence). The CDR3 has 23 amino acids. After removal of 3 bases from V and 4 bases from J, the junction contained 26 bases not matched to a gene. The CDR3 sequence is CATSRTKIDTGGLAGGWYNEQFF. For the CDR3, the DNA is TGTGCCACCAGCAGGACAAAAATAGATACCGGCGGACTAGCGGGTGGATGGTACAATGAGCAGTTCTTC.

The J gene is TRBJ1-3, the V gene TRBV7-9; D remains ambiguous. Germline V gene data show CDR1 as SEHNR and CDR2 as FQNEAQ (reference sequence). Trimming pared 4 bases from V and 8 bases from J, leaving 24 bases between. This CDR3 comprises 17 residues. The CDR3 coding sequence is TGTGCCAGCAGCTCCCCACCGGAGAAGGAAGCTGTGGACACCATATATTTT. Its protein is CASSSPPEKEAVDTIYF.

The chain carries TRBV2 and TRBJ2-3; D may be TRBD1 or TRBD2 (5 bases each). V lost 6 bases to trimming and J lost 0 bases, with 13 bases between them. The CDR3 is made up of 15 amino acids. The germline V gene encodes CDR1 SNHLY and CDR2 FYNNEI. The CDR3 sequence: CASSQIGASTDTQYF. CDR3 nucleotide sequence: TGTGCCAGCAGCCAAATCGGGGCGAGCACAGATACGCAGTATTTT.

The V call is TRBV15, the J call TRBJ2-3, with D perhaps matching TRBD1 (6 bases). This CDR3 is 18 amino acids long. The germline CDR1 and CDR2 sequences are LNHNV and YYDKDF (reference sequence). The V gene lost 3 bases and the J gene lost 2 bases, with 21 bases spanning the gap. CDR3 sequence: CATSSPFYSGQLTDTQYF. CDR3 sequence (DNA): TGTGCCACCAGCAGCCCTTTCTATTCTGGACAGCTCACAGATACGCAGTATTTT.